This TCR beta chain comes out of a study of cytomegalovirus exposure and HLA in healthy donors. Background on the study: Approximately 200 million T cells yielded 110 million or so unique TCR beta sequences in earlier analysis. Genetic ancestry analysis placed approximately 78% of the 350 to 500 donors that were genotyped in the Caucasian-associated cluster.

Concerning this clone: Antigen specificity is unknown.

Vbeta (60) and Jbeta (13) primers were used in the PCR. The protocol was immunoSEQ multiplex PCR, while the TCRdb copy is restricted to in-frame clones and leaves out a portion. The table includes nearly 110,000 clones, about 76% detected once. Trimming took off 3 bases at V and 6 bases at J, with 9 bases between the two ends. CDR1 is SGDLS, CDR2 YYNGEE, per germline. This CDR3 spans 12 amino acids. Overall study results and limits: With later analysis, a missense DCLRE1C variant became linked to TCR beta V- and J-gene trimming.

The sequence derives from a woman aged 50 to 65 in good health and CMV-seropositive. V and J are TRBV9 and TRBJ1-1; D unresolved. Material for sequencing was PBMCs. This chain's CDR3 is CASSEVGAEAFF. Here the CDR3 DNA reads TGTGCCAGCAGCGAAGTCGGGGCTGAAGCTTTCTTT.